This T cell receptor (beta chain) was obtained from a study of blood T cells in healthy people across ages. Findings of the study overall: Estimated diversity that came from one million T cells was considered an underestimate. Age advanced and TCR beta diversity per million T cells fell, roughly linearly. No conclusive comparison of naive versus antigen-experienced cells was possible with unsorted PBMCs.

This CDR3 has 15 residues. The germline V gene encodes CDR1 DFQATT and CDR2 SNEGSKA (reference sequence). Concerning this clonotype: Its matching antigen is unknown.

Using a J-beta primer mix together with a sample-barcoded 5' primer, a second PCR was run for about 6 to 11 cycles. MiXCR, applied by TCRdb to the 5' RACE reads, yields one record per CDR3 protein. The data show hundreds of thousands of distinct CDR3 sequences, approximately 52% seen once. The source of this sequence is a woman aged 80 or over in good health. The chain employs TRBV20-1 and TRBJ2-4; D is possibly TRBD1 (5 bases). The better agreement between TRBJ2-5 and the DNA end casts doubt on the J call. The material sequenced was blood. CDR3 loop: CSAPQSRDRVETQYF. CDR3 in DNA: TGCAGTGCTCCCCAGAGCAGGGATCGGGTAGAGACCCAGTACTTC.